The 24 T cell receptor beta chains listed next were all sequenced from one sample in a study of a mutant IDH1 vaccine in newly diagnosed glioma. These TCRs are of unknown antigen specificity. Time point here: week 5, during vaccination. Vaccination comprised doses that each held 300 ug of mutant IDH1 20-mer peptide, plus topical imiquimod. Sequenced by immunoSEQ multiplex PCR; TCRdb stores in-frame clones only, minus some. The profile covers roughly 60,000 clones, with around 84% appearing a single time and 7.4% taken by the ten largest. Specimen: PBMCs, collected from a glioma patient whose treatment included an IDH1 peptide vaccine. The source is a woman aged 45-59 years with glioma.

This clone was observed once. The V call is TRBV4-3, the J call TRBJ2-7; the D gene is possibly TRBD2 (6 bases). The germline V gene has CDR1 LGHNA and CDR2 YSLEER. V was pared by 1 base and J by 5 bases, with 18 bases between. The CDR3 covers 16 residues. The CDR3 region is CASSQGRSREFDEQYF. CDR3 DNA: TGCGCCAGCAGCCAAGGACGCTCACGGGAGTTCGACGAGCAGTACTTC.

V gene TRBV6-5 combines with J gene TRBJ1-5; the D gene is possibly TRBD1 (6 bases). Germline CDR1 reads MNHEY; CDR2 reads SVGAGI. The germline V and J ends were trimmed by 7 bases and 7 bases, with 14 bases remaining between them. The CDR3 length is 13 residues. The CDR3 loop is CASIGGAGQPQHF. The CDR3, as DNA: TGTGCCAGCATCGGGGGGGCAGGGCAGCCCCAGCATTTT.

This clone was recorded a few times. The chain links TRBV7-2 to TRBJ1-1; D gene unclear. The CDR3 totals 12 residues. Trimming shortened V by 5 bases and J by 5 bases, and 9 bases separated the two germline ends. Germline-derived CDR1 and CDR2 are SGHTA and FQGNSA. The CDR3 nucleotides read TGTGCCAGCAGCCTCGTCCGGACTGAAGCTTTCTTT. Protein product: CASSLVRTEAFF.

V usage is TRBV5-6 and J usage is TRBJ1-5, with D possibly matching TRBD1 (6 bases). The CDR3 has 17 amino acids. Germline V lookup: CDR1 SGHDT, CDR2 YYEEEE. V shed 3 bases and J shed 1 base, with 17 bases lying between them. Here the CDR3 reads CASSYGQPVHSNQPQHF. DNA of the CDR3: TGTGCCAGCAGCTACGGACAGCCCGTCCACAGCAATCAGCCCCAGCATTTT.

The chain joins TRBV29-1 to TRBJ2-7; D is undetermined. Trimming pared 5 bases from V and 0 bases from J, leaving 8 bases between. CDR3 length equals 12 residues. Germline values: CDR1 SQVTM, CDR2 ANQGSEA. The CDR3 spells CSVNLPSYEQYF. The CDR3 DNA reads TGCAGCGTTAATCTGCCCTCCTACGAGCAGTACTTC.

This clone has just a few counts. The chain couples TRBV5-1 to TRBJ2-7; no clear D. This CDR3 is 13 amino acids long. The V and J ends lost 1 base and 6 bases respectively, with 11 bases between them. Germline V lookup: CDR1 SGHRS, CDR2 YFSETQ. The CDR3 protein is CASSLSSVGEQYF. DNA of the CDR3: TGCGCCAGCAGCTTGTCTTCAGTTGGCGAGCAGTACTTC.

This clone showed up just once. The rearrangement uses TRBV7-9 and TRBJ1-5; D not resolved. This CDR3 contains 13 residues. The V gene's germline CDR1 is SEHNR and CDR2 FQNEAQ (reference sequence). Trimming removed 1 base from V and 7 bases from J, with 8 bases in between. CDR3 loop: CASSLGNGQPQHF. The CDR3 bases are TGTGCCAGCAGCTTAGGTAATGGACAGCCCCAGCATTTT.

The J gene is TRBJ2-7, the V gene TRBV7-6; TRBD1 or TRBD2 may be the D gene (5 bases each). Germline lookup yields CDR1 SGHVS and CDR2 FNYEAQ. V was trimmed by 5 bases and J by 3 bases, leaving 20 bases between them. The CDR3 runs to 16 residues. The CDR3 is CASSPGDGRLYYEQYF. The CDR3, as DNA: TGTGCCAGCAGCCCCGGGGACGGCCGGCTATACTACGAGCAGTACTTC.

This chain uses TRBV27 with TRBJ2-1; D is perhaps TRBD2 (6 bases). CDR3 length: 14 residues. Germline values: CDR1 MNHEY, CDR2 SMNVEV (reference sequence). V lost 0 bases, J lost 14 bases, and 17 bases lay in between. CDR3 nucleotides: TGTGCCAGCAGTTTATCGACTAGTAGGGTTAATAAGTTCTTC. Amino acid sequence: CASSLSTSRVNKFF.

The rearrangement uses TRBV29-1 and TRBJ1-2; 9 nucleotides match TRBD1. Germline V gene data show CDR1 as SQVTM and CDR2 as ANQGSEA. V lost 6 bases to trimming and J lost 8 bases; unmatched junction nucleotides: 16. The CDR3 length is 15 residues. CDR3: CSVSRTQGTGMGYTF. The CDR3 region has the DNA TGCAGCGTCTCTCGAACCCAAGGGACAGGGATGGGCTACACCTTC.

This clone was seen a single time. The chain is built from TRBV5-1 and TRBJ1-6, with a weak D call TRBD1 (5 bases). This CDR3 is 16 amino acids long. The V gene's germline CDR1 is SGHRS and CDR2 YFSETQ. Trimming shortened V by 1 base and J by 6 bases, and 14 bases separated the two germline ends. CDR3 DNA: TGCGCCAGCAGCTTGAATCCGCGGGGACTTAATTCACCCCTCCACTTT. Translated: CASSLNPRGLNSPLHF.

The CDR3, as DNA: TGTGCCAGCGGGTCTGGGGCCAACGTCCTGACTTTC. Its protein product is CASGSGANVLTF. The chain carries TRBV27 and TRBJ2-6; D is unclear. The germline V and J ends were trimmed by 8 bases and 1 base, with 3 bases remaining between them. Germline CDR1 is MNHEY and CDR2 is SMNVEV (reference sequence). The CDR3 has 12 residues.

The sample holds a few counts of this clone. The DNA of the CDR3 is TGTGCCAGCAGTTCGACAGGCGGTGACACCGGGGAGCTGTTTTTT. Amino acid sequence: CASSSTGGDTGELFF. The V call is TRBV6-6, the J call TRBJ2-2; maybe TRBD1 (6 bases). CDR1 and CDR2 from the germline V gene are MNHNY and SVGAGI (reference sequence). CDR3 length: 15 amino acids. V was shortened by 4 bases and J by 3 bases, with 12 bases between the two germline ends.

The chain links TRBV30 to TRBJ2-3; TRBD2 matches 15 bases. Germline CDR1 GTSNPN, CDR2 SVGIG (reference sequence). The V and J ends lost 1 base and 3 bases, in that order; junction bases with no gene match: 11. The CDR3 spans 19 residues. The CDR3 sequence is CAWSDPRTSGGAWTDTQYF. Written as DNA, the CDR3 is TGTGCCTGGAGTGATCCGAGGACTAGCGGGGGGGCCTGGACAGATACGCAGTATTTT.

The chain has TRBV5-1 and TRBJ1-2; D might be TRBD1 (5 bases). The CDR3 covers 13 residues. The V gene's germline CDR1 is SGHRS and CDR2 YFSETQ. Trimming took off 4 bases at V and 8 bases at J, with 15 bases between the two ends. CDR3 region: CASSPRDGGGYTF. The CDR3 nucleotides are TGCGCCAGCAGCCCTCGGGACGGTGGAGGCTACACCTTC.

The genes are TRBV9 and TRBJ2-6, with D possibly being TRBD1 (6 bases). Between the trimmed V and J ends, which lost 7 bases and 5 bases, there was a span of 16 bases. This CDR3 has 15 residues. Germline V gene data show CDR1 as SGDLS and CDR2 as YYNGEE. The CDR3 here is CASGTPAVRANVLTF. The CDR3 region has the DNA TGTGCCAGCGGGACACCCGCGGTCAGGGCCAACGTCCTGACTTTC.

The chain joins TRBV6-5 to TRBJ1-5; no clear D gene. The CDR3 contains 14 residues. V lost 2 bases, J lost 8 bases, and 13 bases lay in between. CDR1 is MNHEY, CDR2 SVGAGI, per germline. CDR3 region: CASSYPDSSKPQHF. The DNA for the CDR3 is TGTGCCAGCAGTTACCCCGATAGCTCGAAGCCCCAGCATTTT.

The rearrangement uses TRBV19 and TRBJ1-2; D may be TRBD1 (6 bases). The germline gives CDR1 LNHDA, CDR2 SQIVND (reference sequence). Trimming took 1 base from V and 13 from J, leaving 13 bases between them. CDR3 length equals 12 residues. The CDR3 nucleotides are TGTGCCAGTAGTATAGGTCGGACAGCGCGCACCTTC. Translation: CASSIGRTARTF.

This clone was counted only a few times. V usage is TRBV28 and J usage is TRBJ2-2, with D uncertain. Trimming pared 11 bases from V and 6 bases from J, leaving 7 bases between. This CDR3 comprises 10 residues. Germline CDR1 MDHEN, CDR2 SYDVKM. In nucleotides, the CDR3 is TGTGCCGCGTCGGCCGGGGAGCTGTTTTTT. It encodes CAASAGELFF.

CDR3 DNA sequence: TGTGCCAGTAGTGTAGGCGGGACAGTGAACACTGAAGCTTTCTTT. Translating gives CASSVGGTVNTEAFF. The chain joins TRBV19 to TRBJ1-1; 7 bases align to TRBD1. V lost 5 bases to trimming and J lost 0 bases; unmatched junction nucleotides: 6. This CDR3 is 15 amino acids long. Looked up from germline, CDR1 is LNHDA and CDR2 is SQIVND (reference sequence).

The J gene is TRBJ1-6, the V gene TRBV5-1; tentative D call: TRBD1 (5 bases). Germline values: CDR1 SGHRS, CDR2 YFSETQ. Trimming pared 2 bases from V and 8 bases from J, leaving 14 bases between. The CDR3 spans 15 residues. The CDR3 region has the DNA TGCGCCAGCAGCTTATCCGGGGGAAGCGATTCACCCCTCCACTTT. It translates to CASSLSGGSDSPLHF.

This chain links TRBV29-1 with TRBJ1-4, with D unresolved. The CDR3 extends over 14 amino acids. CDR1 and CDR2 from the germline V gene are SQVTM and ANQGSEA. V shed 7 bases and J shed 0 bases, with 12 bases lying between them. Here the CDR3 reads CSGSDTATNEKLFF. The CDR3 DNA is TGCAGCGGGAGCGACACCGCAACTAATGAAAAACTGTTTTTT.

This clone was seen a few times. The chain is built from TRBV19 and TRBJ1-1; 9 bases line up with TRBD1. The CDR3 length is 14 residues. V dropped 8 bases and J dropped 3; count of bases not matched to a gene: 7. Per germline, CDR1 LNHDA and CDR2 SQIVND (reference sequence). CDR3 protein: CASLTGGLDTEAFF. In DNA, the CDR3 is TGTGCCAGTCTGACAGGGGGATTGGACACTGAAGCTTTCTTT.

The chain is built from TRBV5-6 and TRBJ2-4, with 11 bases aligning to TRBD2. The CDR3 totals 18 residues. CDR1 SGHDT and CDR2 YYEEEE come from the germline V gene. The junction had 5 bases not matched to a gene; V was cut back by 0 bases and J by 0 bases. CDR3 protein: CASSLDGTSGLAKNIQYF. Written as DNA, the CDR3 is TGTGCCAGCAGCTTGGATGGGACTAGCGGCCTAGCCAAAAACATTCAGTACTTC.